Sequencing of this T cell receptor beta chain was carried out in a study of cytomegalovirus exposure and HLA in healthy donors. The J segment lost 4 bases and the V segment lost 4 bases, leaving 3 bases of the junction unmatched. Germline values: CDR1 SGHNT, CDR2 YYREEE (reference sequence). The CDR3 length is 13 residues. Both 60 Vbeta primers and 13 Jbeta primers went into the PCR. Sequenced by immunoSEQ multiplex PCR; TCRdb stores in-frame clones only, minus some. This table holds about 190,000 clones, approximately 70% found once. This rearrangement joins TRBV5-4 to TRBJ1-2, with TRBD1 matching 8 bases. The sequence derives from a woman aged 25-40 years in good health and CMV-seropositive. Material for sequencing was PBMCs. The CDR3 protein is CASSATGGYGYTF. The CDR3 nucleotides read TGTGCCAGCAGCGCCACAGGGGGCTATGGCTACACCTTC.